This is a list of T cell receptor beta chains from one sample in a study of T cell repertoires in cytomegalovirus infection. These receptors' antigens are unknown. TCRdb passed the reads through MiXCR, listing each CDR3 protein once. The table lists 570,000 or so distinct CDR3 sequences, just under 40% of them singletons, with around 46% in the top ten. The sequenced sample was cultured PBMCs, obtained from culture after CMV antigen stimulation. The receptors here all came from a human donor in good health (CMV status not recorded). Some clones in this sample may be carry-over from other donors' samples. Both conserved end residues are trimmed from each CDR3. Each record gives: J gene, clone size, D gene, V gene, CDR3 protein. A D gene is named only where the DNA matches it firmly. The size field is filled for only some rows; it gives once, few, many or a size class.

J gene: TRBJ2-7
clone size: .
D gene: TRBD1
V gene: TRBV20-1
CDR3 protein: SAAGQGESYEQY

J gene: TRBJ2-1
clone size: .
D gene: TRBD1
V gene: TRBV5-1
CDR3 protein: ASSPGQMTGGF

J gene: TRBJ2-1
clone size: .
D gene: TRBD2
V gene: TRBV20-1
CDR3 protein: SARDLSGGGNEQF

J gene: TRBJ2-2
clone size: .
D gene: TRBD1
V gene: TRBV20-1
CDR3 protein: SARLTGFKNTGELF

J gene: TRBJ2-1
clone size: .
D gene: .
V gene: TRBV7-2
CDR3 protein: ASSLATGYSDEQF

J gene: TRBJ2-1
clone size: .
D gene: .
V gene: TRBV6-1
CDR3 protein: ASSRRDEGGDEQF

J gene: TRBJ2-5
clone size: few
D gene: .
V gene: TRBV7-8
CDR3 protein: ASSPSGRFQETQY

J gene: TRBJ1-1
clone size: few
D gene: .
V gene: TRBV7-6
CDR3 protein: ASSEGPGRYTEAF

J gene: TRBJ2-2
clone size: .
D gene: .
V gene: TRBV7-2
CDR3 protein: ASPSGGTRNTGELF

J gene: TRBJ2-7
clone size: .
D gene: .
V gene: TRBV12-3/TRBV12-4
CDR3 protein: ASSPYPQETPREQY

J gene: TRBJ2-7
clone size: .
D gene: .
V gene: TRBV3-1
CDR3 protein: ASSQGTNWAYEQY

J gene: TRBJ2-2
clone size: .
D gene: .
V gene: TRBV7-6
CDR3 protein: ASSLVGAAGELF

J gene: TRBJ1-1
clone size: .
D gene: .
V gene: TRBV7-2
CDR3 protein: ASSLWAGVTNTEAF

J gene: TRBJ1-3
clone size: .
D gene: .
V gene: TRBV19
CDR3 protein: ASKSRRTGNTIY

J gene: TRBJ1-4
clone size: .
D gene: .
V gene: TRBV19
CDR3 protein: ASSIKRGVDEKLF

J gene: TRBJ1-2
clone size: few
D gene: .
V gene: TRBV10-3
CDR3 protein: AIWEGEDGYT

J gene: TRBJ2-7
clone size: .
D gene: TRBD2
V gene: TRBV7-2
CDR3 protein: ASGLTSGGYEQY

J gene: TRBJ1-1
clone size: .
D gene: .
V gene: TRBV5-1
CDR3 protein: ASSLIQGSAEAF

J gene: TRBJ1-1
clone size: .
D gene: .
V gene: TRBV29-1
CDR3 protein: SADEGNAEAF

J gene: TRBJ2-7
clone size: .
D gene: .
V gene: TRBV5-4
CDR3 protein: ASSFRRGINEQY

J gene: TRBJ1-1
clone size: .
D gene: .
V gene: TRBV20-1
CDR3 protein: SALGGGTEAF

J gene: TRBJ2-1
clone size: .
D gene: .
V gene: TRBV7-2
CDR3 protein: ASSFSLAPYNEQF

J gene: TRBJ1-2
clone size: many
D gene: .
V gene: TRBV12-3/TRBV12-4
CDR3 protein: ASSFSGSYGYT

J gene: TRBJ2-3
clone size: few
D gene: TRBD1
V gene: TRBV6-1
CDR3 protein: ASSQTGVTDTQY

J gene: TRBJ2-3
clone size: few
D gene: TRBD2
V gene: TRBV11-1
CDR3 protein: ASSPGTSGSYTDTQY

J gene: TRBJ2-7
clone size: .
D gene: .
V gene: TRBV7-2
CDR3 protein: ASSLASRPSSYEQY

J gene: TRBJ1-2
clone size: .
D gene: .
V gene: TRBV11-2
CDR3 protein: ASSFGPTWGYGYT

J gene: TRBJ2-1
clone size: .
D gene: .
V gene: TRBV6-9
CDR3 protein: ASSYGAGSTGNEQF

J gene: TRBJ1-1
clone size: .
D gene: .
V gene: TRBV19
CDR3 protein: ASSSYPGRRPEAF

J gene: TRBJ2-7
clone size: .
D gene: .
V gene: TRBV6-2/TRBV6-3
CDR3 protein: ASRDQRYSSYEQY

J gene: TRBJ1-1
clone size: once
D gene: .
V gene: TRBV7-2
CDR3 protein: ASSQKKGGAF

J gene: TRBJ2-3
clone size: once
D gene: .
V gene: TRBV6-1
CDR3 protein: ASRLPRDFTDTQY

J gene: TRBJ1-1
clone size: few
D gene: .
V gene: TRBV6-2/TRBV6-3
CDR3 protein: ASSSGGPMNTEAF

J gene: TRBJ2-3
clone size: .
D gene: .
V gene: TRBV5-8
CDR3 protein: ASSLEQRRSTDTQY

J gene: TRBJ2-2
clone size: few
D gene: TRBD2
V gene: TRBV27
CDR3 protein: ASSPQGLAVGELF

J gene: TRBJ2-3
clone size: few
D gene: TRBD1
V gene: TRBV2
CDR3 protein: ASSKGQGVRDTQY

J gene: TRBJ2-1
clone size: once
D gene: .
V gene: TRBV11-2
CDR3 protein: ASSQGEYNEQF

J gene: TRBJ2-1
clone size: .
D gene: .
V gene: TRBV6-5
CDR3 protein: ASSYGPRTEQF

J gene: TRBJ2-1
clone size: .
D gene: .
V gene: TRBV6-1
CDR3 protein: ASSERGLSYNEQF